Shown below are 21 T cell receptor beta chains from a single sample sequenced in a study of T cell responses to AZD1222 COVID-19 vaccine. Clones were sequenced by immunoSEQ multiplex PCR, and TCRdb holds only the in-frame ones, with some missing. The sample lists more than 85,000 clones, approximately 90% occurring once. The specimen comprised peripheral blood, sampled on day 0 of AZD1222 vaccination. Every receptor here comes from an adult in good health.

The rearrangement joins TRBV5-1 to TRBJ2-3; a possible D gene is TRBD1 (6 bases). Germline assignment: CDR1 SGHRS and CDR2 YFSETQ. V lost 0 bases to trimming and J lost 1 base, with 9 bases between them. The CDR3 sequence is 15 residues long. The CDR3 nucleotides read TGCGCCAGCAGCTTGGCAGGGGACCGCACAGATACGCAGTATTTT. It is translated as CASSLAGDRTDTQYF.

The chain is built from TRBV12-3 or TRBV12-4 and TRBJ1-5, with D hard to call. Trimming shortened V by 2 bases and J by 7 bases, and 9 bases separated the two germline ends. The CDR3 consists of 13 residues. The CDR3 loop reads CASSLPVGQPQHF. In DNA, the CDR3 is TGTGCCAGCAGTTTACCGGTTGGGCAGCCCCAGCATTTT.

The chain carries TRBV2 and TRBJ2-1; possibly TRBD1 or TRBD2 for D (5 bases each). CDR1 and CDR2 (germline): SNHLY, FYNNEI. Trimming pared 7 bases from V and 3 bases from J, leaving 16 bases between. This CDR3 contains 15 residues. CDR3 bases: TGTGCCAGCACTGGGAGACAGTATCTCTACAATGAGCAGTTCTTC. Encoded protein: CASTGRQYLYNEQFF.

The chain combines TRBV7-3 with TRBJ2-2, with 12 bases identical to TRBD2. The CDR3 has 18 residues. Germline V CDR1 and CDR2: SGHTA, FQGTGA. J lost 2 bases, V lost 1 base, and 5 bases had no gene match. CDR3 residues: CASSLRVLAGGNTGELFF. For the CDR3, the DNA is TGTGCCAGCAGCTTAAGAGTACTAGCGGGGGGTAACACCGGGGAGCTGTTTTTT.

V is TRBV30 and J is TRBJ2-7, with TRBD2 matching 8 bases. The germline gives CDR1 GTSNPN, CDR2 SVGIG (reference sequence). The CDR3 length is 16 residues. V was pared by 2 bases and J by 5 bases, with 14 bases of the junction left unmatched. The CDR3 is CAWSIKEREFRNEQYF. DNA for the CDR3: TGTGCCTGGAGTATTAAAGAGCGGGAGTTCAGGAACGAGCAGTACTTC.

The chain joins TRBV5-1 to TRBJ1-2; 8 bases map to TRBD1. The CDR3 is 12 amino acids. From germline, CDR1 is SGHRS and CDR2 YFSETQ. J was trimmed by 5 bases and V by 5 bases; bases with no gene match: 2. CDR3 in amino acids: CASRRTGYGYTF. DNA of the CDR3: TGCGCCAGCAGGAGGACAGGGTATGGCTACACCTTC.

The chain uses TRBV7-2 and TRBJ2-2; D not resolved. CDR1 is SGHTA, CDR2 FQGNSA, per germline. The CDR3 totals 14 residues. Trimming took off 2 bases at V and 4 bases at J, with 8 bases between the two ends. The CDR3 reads CASSLIFGTGELFF. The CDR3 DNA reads TGTGCCAGCAGCTTAATATTCGGCACCGGGGAGCTGTTTTTT. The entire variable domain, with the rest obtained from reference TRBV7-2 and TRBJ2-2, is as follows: GAGVSQSPSNKVTEKGKDVELRCDPISGHTALYWYRQSLGQGLEFLIYFQGNSAPDKSGLPSDRFSAERTGGSVSTLTIQRTQQEDSAVYLCASSLIFGTGELFFGEGSRLTVL.

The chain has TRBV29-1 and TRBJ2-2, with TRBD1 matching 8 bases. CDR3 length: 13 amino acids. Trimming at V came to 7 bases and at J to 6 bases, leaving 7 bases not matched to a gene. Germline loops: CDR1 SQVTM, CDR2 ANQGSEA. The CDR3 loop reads CSARQGAPGELFF. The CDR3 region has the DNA TGCAGCGCTCGTCAGGGGGCCCCCGGGGAGCTGTTTTTT.

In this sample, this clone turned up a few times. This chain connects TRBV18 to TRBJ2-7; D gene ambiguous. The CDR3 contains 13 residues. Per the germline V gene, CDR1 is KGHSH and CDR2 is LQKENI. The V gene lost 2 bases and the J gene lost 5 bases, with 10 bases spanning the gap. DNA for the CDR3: TGTGCCAGCTCACCAATGTCAGAGAACGAGCAGTACTTC. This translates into CASSPMSENEQYF. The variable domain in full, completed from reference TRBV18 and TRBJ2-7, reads NAGVMQNPRHLVRRRGQEARLRCSPMKGHSHVYWYRQLPEEGLKFMVYLQKENIIDESGMPKERFSAEFPKEGPSILRIQQVVRGDSAAYFCASSPMSENEQYFGPGTRLTVT.

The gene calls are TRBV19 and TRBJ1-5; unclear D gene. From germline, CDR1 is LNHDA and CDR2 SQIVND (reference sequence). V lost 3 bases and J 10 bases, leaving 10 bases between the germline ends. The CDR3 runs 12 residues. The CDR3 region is CASSIDGSPQHF. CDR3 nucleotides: TGTGCCAGTAGTATCGATGGATCCCCCCAGCATTTT.

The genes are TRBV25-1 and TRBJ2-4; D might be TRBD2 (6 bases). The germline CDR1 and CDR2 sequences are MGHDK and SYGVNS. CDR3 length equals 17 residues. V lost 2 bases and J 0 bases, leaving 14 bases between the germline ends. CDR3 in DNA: TGTGCCAGCAGTGAAGGAGGGTCAGGGCAAGCCAAAAACATTCAGTACTTC. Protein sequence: CASSEGGSGQAKNIQYF.

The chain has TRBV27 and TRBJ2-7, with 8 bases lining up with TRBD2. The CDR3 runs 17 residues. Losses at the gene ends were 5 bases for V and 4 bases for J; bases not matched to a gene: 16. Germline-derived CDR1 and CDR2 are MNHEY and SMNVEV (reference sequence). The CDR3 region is CASSPPGPVAGFYEQYF. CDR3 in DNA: TGTGCCAGCAGTCCCCCAGGCCCGGTAGCGGGGTTTTACGAGCAGTACTTC.

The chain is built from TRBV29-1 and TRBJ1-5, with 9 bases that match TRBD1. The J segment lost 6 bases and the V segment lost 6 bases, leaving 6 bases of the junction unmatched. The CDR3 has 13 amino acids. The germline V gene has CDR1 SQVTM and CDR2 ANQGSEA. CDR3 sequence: CSVRQGVLQPQHF. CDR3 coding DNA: TGCAGCGTACGACAGGGGGTACTTCAGCCCCAGCATTTT.

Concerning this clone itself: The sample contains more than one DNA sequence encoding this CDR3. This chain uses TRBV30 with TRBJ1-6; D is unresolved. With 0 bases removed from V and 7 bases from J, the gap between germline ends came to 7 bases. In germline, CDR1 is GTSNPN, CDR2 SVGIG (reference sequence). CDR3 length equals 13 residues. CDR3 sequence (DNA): TGTGCCTGGAGTGTGCCTGGGAATTCACCCCTCCACTTT. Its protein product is CAWSVPGNSPLHF.

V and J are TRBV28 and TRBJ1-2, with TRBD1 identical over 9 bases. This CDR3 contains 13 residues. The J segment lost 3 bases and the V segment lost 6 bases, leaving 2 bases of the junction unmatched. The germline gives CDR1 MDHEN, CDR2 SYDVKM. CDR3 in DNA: TGTGCCAGCAGGCGGACAGGGGACTATGGCTACACCTTC. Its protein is CASRRTGDYGYTF.

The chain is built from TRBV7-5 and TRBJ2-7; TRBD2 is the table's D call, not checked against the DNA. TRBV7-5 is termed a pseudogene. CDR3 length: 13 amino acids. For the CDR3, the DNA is TGTGCCAGAAGCCCGAGCCGAGGGCTCGAGCAGTACTTC. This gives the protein CARSPSRGLEQYF.

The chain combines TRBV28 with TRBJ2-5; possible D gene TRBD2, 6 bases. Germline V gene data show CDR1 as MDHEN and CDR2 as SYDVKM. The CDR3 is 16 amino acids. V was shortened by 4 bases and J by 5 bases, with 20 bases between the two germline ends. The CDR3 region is CASSSTLLAIGETQYF. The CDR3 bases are TGTGCCAGCAGTTCCACCCTCCTAGCGATCGGGGAGACCCAGTACTTC.

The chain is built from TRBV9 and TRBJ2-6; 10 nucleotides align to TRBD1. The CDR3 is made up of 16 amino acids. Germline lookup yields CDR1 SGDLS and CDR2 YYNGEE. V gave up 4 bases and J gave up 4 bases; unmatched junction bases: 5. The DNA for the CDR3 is TGTGCCAGCAGCATCGGGACAGGGGAAGGGGCCAACGTCCTGACTTTC. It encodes CASSIGTGEGANVLTF.

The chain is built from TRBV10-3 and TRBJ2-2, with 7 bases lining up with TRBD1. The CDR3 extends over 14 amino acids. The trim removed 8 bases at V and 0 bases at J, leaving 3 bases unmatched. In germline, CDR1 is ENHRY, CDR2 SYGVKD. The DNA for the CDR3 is TGTGCCATCGGGACAGCCGCGAACACCGGGGAGCTGTTTTTT. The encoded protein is CAIGTAANTGELFF.

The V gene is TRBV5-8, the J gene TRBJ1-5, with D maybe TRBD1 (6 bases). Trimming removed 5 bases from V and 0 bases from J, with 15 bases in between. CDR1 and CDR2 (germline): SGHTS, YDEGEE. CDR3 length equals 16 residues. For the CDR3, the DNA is TGTGCCAGCAGGGACGGACAGATCTATAGCAATCAGCCCCAGCATTTT. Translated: CASRDGQIYSNQPQHF.

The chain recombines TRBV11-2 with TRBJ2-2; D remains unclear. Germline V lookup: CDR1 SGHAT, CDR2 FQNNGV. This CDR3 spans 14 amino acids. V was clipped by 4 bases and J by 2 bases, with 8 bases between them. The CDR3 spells CASSSLSNTGELFF. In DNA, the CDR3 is TGTGCCAGCAGCTCCCTATCAAACACCGGGGAGCTGTTTTTT.